The subject of this entry is one T cell receptor (beta chain). Its antigen is not identified. This sample is drawn from a study of STAT3 mutations in large granular lymphocyte leukemia. The assay was immunoSEQ multiplex PCR, and TCRdb's table has in-frame clones only and misses some. The repertoire includes tens of thousands of clones, roughly 88% of them detected once, and around 0.44% sits in the top ten. Unmatched junction bases numbered 10, after V lost 7 bases and J lost 6 bases. This CDR3 comprises 14 residues. Germline CDR1 and CDR2: MNHEY and SVGAGI. Notes on the study in general: At least one immunodominant TCR beta clonotype appeared in every T-cell large granular lymphocyte leukemia patient.

The sample was PBMCs. The rearrangement links TRBV6-5 to TRBJ1-1; 8 bases fit TRBD1. This receptor was identified in a human donor with T large granular lymphocyte leukemia. Some clones in this sample may be carry-over from other donors' samples. The CDR3 bases are TGTGCCAGCACCCAGGGGGCTTGGGGCGCTGAAGCTTTCTTT. Translation gives CASTQGAWGAEAFF.